The source of this TCR beta chain is a study of T cell responses to AZD1222 COVID-19 vaccine. V lost 1 base and J 2 bases, leaving 14 bases between the germline ends. Germline CDR1 reads SGHAT; CDR2 reads FQNNGV. The CDR3 length is 16 residues. Comment on this clone: Its antigen remains unknown.

Study-level findings and limits: The CD4 TCRs associated with vaccination extended across spike and predominated at 160-218 and 743-854.

TCRdb's table, derived via immunoSEQ multiplex PCR, lists solely in-frame clones and lacks some. The sample has 150,000 to 200,000 clones; approximately 94% are singletons. This chain connects TRBV11-2 to TRBJ2-5; TRBD2 is a possible D gene (7 bases). The starting material was peripheral blood, obtained on day 0 of AZD1222 vaccination. This TCR was sampled from an adult in good health. CDR3 protein: CASSLVSGGLQETQYF. CDR3 coding DNA: TGTGCCAGCAGCTTAGTGTCGGGGGGCCTTCAAGAGACCCAGTACTTC.